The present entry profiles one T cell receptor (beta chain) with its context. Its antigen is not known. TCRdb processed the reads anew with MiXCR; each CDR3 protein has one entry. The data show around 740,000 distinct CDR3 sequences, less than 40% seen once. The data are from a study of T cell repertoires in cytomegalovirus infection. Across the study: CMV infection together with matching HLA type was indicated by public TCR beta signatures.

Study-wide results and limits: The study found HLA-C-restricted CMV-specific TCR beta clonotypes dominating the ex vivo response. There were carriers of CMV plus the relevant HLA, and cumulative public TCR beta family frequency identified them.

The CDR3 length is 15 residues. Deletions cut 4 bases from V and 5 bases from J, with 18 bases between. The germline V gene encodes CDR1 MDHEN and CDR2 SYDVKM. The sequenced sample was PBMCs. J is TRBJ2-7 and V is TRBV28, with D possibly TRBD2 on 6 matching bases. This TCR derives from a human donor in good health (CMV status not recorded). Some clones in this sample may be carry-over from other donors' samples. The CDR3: CASSWSRDSWDEQYF. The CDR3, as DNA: TGTGCCAGCAGTTGGTCGCGGGATTCTTGGGACGAGCAGTACTTC.